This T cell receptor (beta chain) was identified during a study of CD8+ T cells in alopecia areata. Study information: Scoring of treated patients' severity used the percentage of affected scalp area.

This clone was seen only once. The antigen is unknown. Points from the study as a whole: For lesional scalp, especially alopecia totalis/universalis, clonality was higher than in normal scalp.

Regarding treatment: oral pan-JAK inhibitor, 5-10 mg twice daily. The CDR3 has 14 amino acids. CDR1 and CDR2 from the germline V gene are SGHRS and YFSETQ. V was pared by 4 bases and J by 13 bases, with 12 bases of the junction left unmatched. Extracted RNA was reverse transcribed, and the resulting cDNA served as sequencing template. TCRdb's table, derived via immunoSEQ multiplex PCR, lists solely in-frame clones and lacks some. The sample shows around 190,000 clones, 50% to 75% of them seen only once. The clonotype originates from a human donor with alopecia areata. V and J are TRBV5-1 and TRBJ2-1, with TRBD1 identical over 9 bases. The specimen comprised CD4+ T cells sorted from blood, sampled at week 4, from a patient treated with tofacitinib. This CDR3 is CASSTDGQGNSQFF. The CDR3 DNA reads TGCGCCAGCAGCACCGACGGACAGGGGAACAGTCAGTTCTTC.